This T cell receptor beta chain was recorded in a study of early stage breast cancer tumors (dated by TCRdb to about 2017). For context, the study as a whole: Of the approximately 15 invasive breast tumors, about a dozen were found to be estrogen receptor-positive, progesterone receptor-positive and HER2-negative. Across all samples, 2 million to 3 million templates representing 1.2 million or so unique clonotypes were detected. The average read coverage per sample was about 10-fold. Of the roughly twelve ER+/PR+/HER2- tumors, eight were classified as invasive ductal carcinomas and four as invasive lobular carcinomas.

As to this clone: The antigen it recognizes is unknown. No qualities accompany the bases; no much larger clone lies one base away.

What the research found in general, with its limitations: Tumors showed about 2.3-fold higher T cell density and higher clonality than adjacent normal breast tissue. Analysis by tumor subtype was prevented by the small cohort size. Repertoires from blood and normal breast were more alike than repertoires from blood and tumor, and in about 85% of the 16 patients, comparing each tissue with blood separated tumor from normal. Enriched TCRB sequences shared across patients were found to be mostly commonly generated sequences that were unlikely to play an important role in the tumor microenvironment. Chain pairing and functional markers such as CD4, CD8 and FOXP3 were missed by bulk genomic DNA sequencing of unsorted cells.

Every sample was amplified as two independent genomic DNA replicates, using approximately 0.5 ug for blood and about 1.6 ug for tumor or normal breast. Following the manufacturer's instructions, the ImmunoSeq Intro kit was used to carry out TCRB sequencing on genomic DNA. The multiplex PCR ran for 31 cycles using proprietary primers and spike-in control sequences for absolute quantification. Single-end 150-bp reads were used to sequence an 87-bp fragment spanning the CDR3 and the flanking V and J genes. Each lane of an Illumina MiSeq using version 3.0 chemistry carried seven multiplexed samples, with two replicates per sample. Per the source publication's procedure: Raw data were processed with the vendor's proprietary pipeline, and both replicates were merged into a single result per sample. Clonotypes were defined as productive rearrangements sharing the V-gene family, CDR3 amino acid sequence and J-gene segment. To compute clonality, the normalized Shannon entropy (Pielou evenness) of TCRB abundances was subtracted from 1. To estimate T cell density, the total number of templates was divided by the number of input cells, which was inferred from the amount of DNA input. Recon was used with default parameters to estimate total repertoire diversity and clonality. Clonotypes with over 0.1% abundance in tumor and at least 32-fold higher abundance in tumor than in normal breast were defined as tumor-enriched. In its TCRdb copy, this immuneACCESS table keeps in-frame sequences only and misses some clones. Where compared with another copy, unresolved V genes explain less than half of these, and the others have no known cause. V, J and clone size derive from that table, while D and trimming were established from the DNA sequence. The sample table lists some 5,000 clones, about 63% of them with a count of one. Of the sample, over 15% falls within the top ten clones.

V sheds 4 bases and J sheds 4 bases, leaving 12 bases between their ends. CDR1 and CDR2 were assigned from the germline V gene as SGHRS and YFSETQ. There are 15 amino acids in the CDR3, from cysteine to phenylalanine inclusive. The sequence is cut down to CDR3 DNA, 45 bases in frame from base 1. Dicing about 19-50 mg of tumor tissue typically gave a DNA yield of more than 2.5 ug. The study profiled bulk TCR beta-chain repertoires in matched peripheral blood, tumor and adjacent normal breast tissue taken from about 15 patients with early-stage breast cancer. Following resection, visually identified tumor tissue was excised and transferred into prechilled RNAlater. Tumor tissue (about 18-50 mg) was diced and homogenized in RLTplus buffer with beta-mercaptoethanol and antifoaming agent using a TissueLyser II. The Qiagen AllPrep DNA/RNA Mini kit was used to extract genomic DNA.

The V and J genes are TRBV5-1 and TRBJ1-6; 5 matching bases give a weak D call of TRBD1. The specimen was breast tumor tissue. The receptor's source is a person aged 45 to 59 with breast cancer. The DNA sequence is as follows: TGCGCCAGCAGCGGGGGGACCGAGTATAATTCACCCCTCCACTTT. It encodes CASSGGTEYNSPLHF.